This TCR beta chain came from a study of breast tumors, draining lymph nodes, adjacent tissues. Regarding the study as a whole: Findings are consistent with lymph node origin and intratumoral expansion of most tumor T cells. Data only fit, rather than demonstrated, lymph node origin of most tumor T cells. Tumor TCR diversity was below lymph nodes but above nontumor tissue. Tumor and nontumor repertoires were significantly more similar in luminal-like than in basal-like breast cancer.

The lymph nodes were axillary draining lymph nodes from breast cancer patients. From the multiplex PCR reads, TCRdb called clonotypes with MiXCR, one entry per CDR3 protein. In the table there are 100,000 to 150,000 distinct CDR3 sequences, 15% to 20% of which are singletons. This clonotype has a count of ten or more. Its matching antigen is unknown. Trimming shortened V by 1 base and J by 8 bases, and 9 bases separated the two germline ends. This CDR3 has 12 residues. CDR1 and CDR2 from the germline V gene are PRHDT and FYEKMQ (reference sequence). The J gene is TRBJ2-7, the V gene TRBV13; D is possibly TRBD1 or TRBD2 (6 bases each). Sequences were obtained from axillary lymph node tissue. The TCR was taken from a female donor with breast cancer. Some clones in this sample may be carry-over from other donors' samples. The DNA for the CDR3 is TGTGCCAGCAGCTTAGAGGGGGGTCAGCAGTACTTC. Translating gives CASSLEGGQQYF.